The T cell receptor beta chain described here comes from a study of OX40 agonist ivuxolimab in advanced cancers. The CDR3 consists of 12 residues. V was shortened by 6 bases and J by 6 bases, with 12 bases between the two germline ends. CDR1 is MDHEN, CDR2 SYDVKM, per germline. Clones were read by immunoSEQ multiplex PCR, and TCRdb kept only the in-frame ones, dropping some. Of 15,000 to 20,000 clones detected, around 86% appear once; the ten largest clones hold more than 9%. The TCR was taken from an adult with an advanced solid tumor such as melanoma, head and neck, liver or kidney cancer. The sample in question was CD4+ or CD8+ T cells sorted from blood, obtained in a trial of the OX40 agonist ivuxolimab. The rearrangement joins TRBV28 to TRBJ2-7, with D unclear. The CDR3 reads CASRDPWSEQYF. As DNA, the CDR3 is TGTGCCAGCAGAGACCCTTGGAGCGAGCAGTACTTC.